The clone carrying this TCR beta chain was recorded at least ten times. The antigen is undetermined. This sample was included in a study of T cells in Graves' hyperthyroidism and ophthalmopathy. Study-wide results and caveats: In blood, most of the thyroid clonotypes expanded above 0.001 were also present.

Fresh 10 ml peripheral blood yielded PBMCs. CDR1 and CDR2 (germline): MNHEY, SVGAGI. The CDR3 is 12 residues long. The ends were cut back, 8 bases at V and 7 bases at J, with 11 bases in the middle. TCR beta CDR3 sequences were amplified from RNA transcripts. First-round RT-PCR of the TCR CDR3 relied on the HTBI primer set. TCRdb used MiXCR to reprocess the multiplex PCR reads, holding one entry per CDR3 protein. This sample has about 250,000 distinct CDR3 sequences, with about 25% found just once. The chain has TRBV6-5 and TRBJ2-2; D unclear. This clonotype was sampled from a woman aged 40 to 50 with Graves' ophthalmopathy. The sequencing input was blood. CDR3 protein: CASWLANGELFF. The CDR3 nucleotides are TGTGCCAGCTGGCTGGCGAACGGGGAGCTGTTTTTT.